This T cell receptor (beta chain) was retrieved from a study of molecular identifiers for immune sequencing clone quantification. V lost 3 bases and J 0 bases, leaving 21 bases between the germline ends. In germline, CDR1 is LGHNA, CDR2 YNFKEQ. CDR3 length: 18 amino acids. In TCRdb, the PCR reads were re-called with MiXCR into one record per CDR3 protein. The sample contains more than 550,000 distinct CDR3 sequences, roughly 27% of which appear only once. This clonotype was detected ten times or more. The sequencing input was naive CD8+ T cells from blood, with Jurkat cell RNA spiked in. Described subset: FACS-sorted CD8+CD4-CCR7+CD45RA+ naive T cells. The chain is built from TRBV4-2 and TRBJ2-7; a possible D gene is TRBD2 (6 bases). The TCR originated in a human donor in good health. Some libraries in this study had Jurkat cell RNA spiked in. The CDR3 region is CASSQGGTEGPSSYEQYF. The CDR3 DNA reads TGTGCCAGCAGCCAGGGTGGAACGGAGGGACCGAGCTCCTACGAGCAGTACTTC.